The T cell receptor beta chain under discussion was sequenced for a study of OX40 agonist ivuxolimab in advanced cancers. Broadly, across the study: Ivuxolimab was an agonistic, fully human IgG2 monoclonal antibody directed against OX40 (CD134), a costimulatory receptor. Among the approximately 54 dose-escalation patients, around 20 had hepatocellular carcinoma, 15 melanoma, 9 renal cell carcinoma and 9 head and neck cancer. Partial responses were achieved by three dose-escalation patients, of whom one had hepatocellular carcinoma and two had cutaneous melanoma. The point of sequencing TCRbeta in the periphery was to test whether ivuxolimab changed TCR sequence diversity and drove clonal T-cell expansion. Prior anti-PD-1, anti-PD-L1 or anti-CTLA-4 therapy was permitted, and about two fifths of dose-escalation patients had received checkpoint inhibitors. In the dose-escalation cohort, 82.7% of patients were male, and the mean age was roughly 56 years with a range of roughly 23 to 79. The monotherapy dose-escalation portion (N of about 52 patients) of the phase I ivuxolimab trial is reported in the paper. Intravenous ivuxolimab was administered to patients every 2 weeks at six dose levels: 0.01, 0.1, 0.3, 1.5, 3 and 10 mg/kg.

The study at large found these results: Low levels of normalized T-cell clonal expansion were also seen in some patients who did not respond. After ivuxolimab, CD8+ T cells had more expanded clones than CD4+ T cells on average. Which antigens the clonally expanded peripheral T cells were specific for was not determined. At doses of 0.1 to 3.0 mg/kg, clonal expansion of both CD4+ and CD8+ T cells in blood was seen between baseline and week 6. In the 0.1-3.0 mg/kg groups, partial responders had among the lowest normalized peripheral clonal expansion, particularly in CD8+ T cells.

As concerns this clone: No cognate antigen has been identified for it. Base quality data are lacking; no much larger clone is found one base away.

For CDR1 and CDR2, the germline V gene lists MDHEN and SYDVKM. The germline V end is reduced by 6 bases and the J end by 6 bases; junction bases left unmatched: 9. Taken from cysteine to phenylalanine, the CDR3 has 14 residues. The DNA shown is the 42-base CDR3, in frame from base 1. Genomic DNA was isolated from the sorted cells so that the TCRbeta CDR3 region could be sequenced. The immunoSEQ Assay was used for sequencing of TCRbeta CDR3 regions. TCRdb obtained this table from immuneACCESS and retained in-frame rearrangements with V and J assigned. These tables miss some clones; where compared with another copy, unresolved V genes account for less than half of the shortfall, and the remainder is unexplained. The sample table shows under 25,000 clones, and less than 85% are seen once. Of the sample, roughly a third falls within the top ten clones. Patients with autoimmune disease history or receiving systemic immunosuppression were excluded from the trial. In every dose cohort, peripheral blood was drawn for TCR sequencing at baseline, cycle 4 day 1, and cycle 7 day 1. Samples were obtained from an open-label, multicenter, first-in-human phase I dose-escalation trial of ivuxolimab. Adults with locally advanced or metastatic melanoma, renal cell, hepatocellular, or head and neck squamous cell carcinoma were enrolled in the trial. CD4+ and CD8+ T cells were sorted separately from peripheral blood before TCR sequencing.

This TCR was recovered from an adult with an advanced solid tumor such as melanoma, head and neck, liver or kidney cancer. Sequenced material: CD4+ or CD8+ T cells sorted from blood, taken in a trial of the OX40 agonist ivuxolimab. The sequence is built from TRBV28 and TRBJ2-3; TRBD1 agrees with 7 junctional bases. At the DNA level, the sequence is TGTGCCAGCAGCCCGACAGGGATGGTGGATACGCAGTATTTT. This sequence encodes CASSPTGMVDTQYF.